A selection of T cell receptor beta chains follows, all from one sample in a study of high-grade serous ovarian cancer treatment subgroups. Using immunoSEQ multiplex PCR, the repertoire was profiled, and TCRdb retains in-frame clones only, with some absent. Here the sample spans 7,500 to 9,500 clones, 60% to 85% being singletons. Sequences were obtained from tumor tissue. These receptor sequences come from a human donor with high-grade serous ovarian cancer. Both conserved end residues are part of each CDR3. A D gene is named only where the DNA matches it firmly. Size is omitted from some rows. Given values are once, few, many or a class for expanded clones.

j_gene | v_gene | d_gene | abundance | CDR3aa | CDR3nt
TRBJ2-3 | TRBV6-6 | . | . | CASSTSEGGTDTQYF | TGTGCCAGCAGTACCTCGGAGGGGGGCACAGATACGCAGTATTTT
TRBJ2-2 | TRBV4-2 | . | . | CASSQGWTVVSGELFF | TGTGCCAGCAGCCAAGGTTGGACCGTAGTGAGCGGGGAGCTGTTTTTT
TRBJ2-7 | TRBV25-1 | TRBD2 | . | CASSETGTSGPEQYF | TGTGCCAGCAGTGAAACCGGGACTAGCGGACCCGAGCAGTACTTC
TRBJ2-5 | TRBV5-1 | . | . | CASSLEGWETQYF | TGCGCCAGCAGCTTGGAGGGTTGGGAGACCCAGTACTTC
TRBJ1-5 | TRBV18 | . | few | CASSLDMSQPQHF | TGTGCCAGCTCCCTCGACATGAGCCAGCCCCAGCATTTT
TRBJ1-2 | TRBV14 | . | . | CASSQGELNYGYTF | TGTGCCAGCAGCCAAGGGGAACTAAACTATGGCTACACCTTC
TRBJ2-2 | TRBV7-2 | . | . | CASSTQNTGELFF | TGTGCCAGCAGCACTCAGAACACCGGGGAGCTGTTTTTT
TRBJ2-7 | TRBV11-2 | . | . | CGSSSYEQYF | TGTGGCTCCAGCTCCTACGAGCAGTACTTC
TRBJ2-3 | TRBV11-2 | TRBD2 | . | CASSYAIAGGSTDTQYF | TGTGCCAGCAGCTATGCCATAGCGGGAGGGTCCACAGATACGCAGTATTTT
TRBJ2-7 | TRBV4-1 | . | . | CASSQAPVFGEQYF | TGCGCCAGCAGCCAAGCTCCAGTCTTTGGCGAGCAGTACTTC
TRBJ2-5 | TRBV19 | . | . | CASSGLRGETQYF | TGTGCCAGTAGCGGTCTTCGCGGAGAGACCCAGTACTTC
TRBJ2-3 | TRBV28 | TRBD2 | . | CASSLAGGATDTQYF | TGTGCCAGCAGTTTAGCCGGGGGGGCCACAGATACGCAGTATTTT
TRBJ2-7 | TRBV4-1 | TRBD1 | . | CASSHPGQGGYEQYF | TGCGCCAGCAGCCACCCGGGACAGGGTGGCTACGAGCAGTACTTC
TRBJ2-7 | TRBV6-1 | . | . | CASSASMNWDGFYEQYF | TGTGCCAGCAGTGCCAGTATGAATTGGGACGGCTTCTACGAGCAGTACTTC
TRBJ1-2 | TRBV5-6 | . | . | CASSFRADYGYTF | TGTGCCAGCAGCTTCAGGGCAGACTATGGCTACACCTTC
TRBJ1-1 | TRBV19 | . | . | CASSIGNTQGSAAAFF | TGTGCCAGTAGTATCGGTAACACGCAGGGGAGCGCTGCGGCTTTCTTT
TRBJ1-1 | TRBV2 | . | . | CASRYDSYMNTEAFF | TGTGCCAGCAGATACGACAGCTACATGAACACTGAAGCTTTCTTT
TRBJ1-2 | TRBV7-2 | TRBD1 | . | CASSLLGTGNLNYGYTF | TGTGCCAGCAGCCTACTCGGGACAGGGAACCTCAACTATGGCTACACCTTC
TRBJ2-1 | TRBV15 | . | . | CATSEGGNERVF | TGTGCCACCAGCGAGGGGGGGAATGAGCGGGTCTTC
TRBJ1-1 | TRBV5-1 | . | . | CASSLEGRRTLGTEAFF | TGCGCCAGCAGCTTGGAGGGCAGGCGCACCCTCGGCACTGAAGCTTTCTTT
TRBJ1-2 | TRBV6-6 | . | . | CASRLDSLNYGYTF | TGTGCCAGCAGACTGGACAGCCTCAACTATGGCTACACCTTC
TRBJ2-2 | TRBV18 | . | . | CASSPQRGAQTGELFF | TGTGCCAGCTCACCGCAACGAGGGGCGCAGACCGGGGAGCTGTTTTTT
TRBJ2-7 | TRBV7-2 | . | . | CASSPAYEQYF | TGTGCCAGCAGCCCTGCCTACGAGCAGTACTTC
TRBJ2-1 | TRBV4-3 | TRBD2 | . | CASSQGGGLAGGPWYSYNEQFF | TGCGCCAGCAGCCAGGGGGGTGGGTTAGCGGGAGGGCCTTGGTACTCCTACAATGAGCAGTTCTTC
TRBJ1-2 | TRBV18 | . | . | CASSQGTVDYGYTF | TGTGCCAGCTCACAAGGGACGGTGGACTATGGCTACACCTTC
TRBJ2-3 | TRBV7-8 | . | . | CASSLAIGSGLFGDTQYF | TGTGCCAGCAGCTTAGCGATCGGTAGCGGCTTGTTTGGCGATACGCAGTATTTT
TRBJ1-4 | TRBV5-1 | . | . | CASSLGQEGEKLFF | TGCGCCAGCAGCTTGGGACAGGAGGGGGAAAAACTGTTTTTT
TRBJ2-3 | TRBV5-1 | . | . | CASSLRGGSTDTQYF | TGCGCCAGCAGCTTGAGGGGCGGTAGCACAGATACGCAGTATTTT
TRBJ1-1 | TRBV12-5 | . | . | CASGLESGTEAFF | TGTGCTAGTGGTTTGGAAAGTGGCACTGAAGCTTTCTTT
TRBJ2-2 | TRBV6-1 | TRBD2 | . | CASSGPGTSSGELFF | TGTGCCAGCAGCGGCCCCGGGACTAGCTCCGGGGAGCTGTTTTTT
TRBJ2-2 | TRBV4-3 | . | . | CASSQLQANTGELFF | TGCGCCAGCAGCCAACTACAGGCGAACACCGGGGAGCTGTTTTTT
TRBJ1-1 | TRBV6-5 | . | once | CASSYRGGEAFF | TGTGCCAGCAGTTACAGGGGGGGTGAAGCTTTCTTT
TRBJ2-7 | TRBV5-1 | . | once | CASSLAAKSYEQYF | TGCGCCAGCAGCTTGGCCGCAAAATCCTACGAGCAGTACTTC
TRBJ1-1 | TRBV11-2 | . | . | CASSLGSGEAFF | TGTGCCAGCAGCTTAGGGTCCGGTGAAGCTTTCTTT
TRBJ1-2 | TRBV6-5 | TRBD1 | . | CASSYSGTGRYYTF | TGTGCCAGCAGTTACTCGGGGACAGGGAGATATTACACCTTC
TRBJ2-7 | TRBV5-4 | . | . | CASSGGLLQLGAYEQYF | TGTGCCAGCAGCGGCGGACTCCTACAGCTTGGGGCCTACGAGCAGTACTTC
TRBJ1-1 | TRBV15 | . | . | CATSRDGIREGNTEAFF | TGTGCCACCAGCAGAGATGGAATTCGCGAGGGGAACACTGAAGCTTTCTTT
TRBJ1-1 | TRBV13 | . | . | CASSLGQGGYTEAFF | TGTGCCAGCAGCTTAGGCCAGGGAGGCTACACTGAAGCTTTCTTT
TRBJ2-1 | TRBV13 | TRBD1 | . | CASTEDRVNEQFF | TGTGCCAGCACCGAAGACAGGGTGAATGAGCAGTTCTTC
TRBJ1-1 | TRBV30 | TRBD1 | few | CAWSRDRVTEAFF | TGTGCCTGGAGTCGGGACAGGGTCACTGAAGCTTTCTTT
TRBJ2-3 | TRBV10-3 | TRBD2 | . | CAISEPTASSGGRESTDTQYF | TGTGCCATCAGTGAGCCCACCGCTTCTAGCGGGGGGAGAGAAAGCACAGATACGCAGTATTTT